This T cell receptor (beta chain) was sequenced for a study of T cell repertoires in cytomegalovirus infection. TCRdb fed the reads into MiXCR, producing one record per CDR3 protein. In the table there are roughly 100,000 distinct CDR3 sequences, approximately 17% of which are singletons. Source material: PBMCs. This clonotype was obtained from a human donor in good health (CMV status not recorded). Some clones in this sample may be carry-over from other donors' samples.

CDR3 bases: TGTGCCATGGGACAGGTTAACACCGGGGAGCTGTTTTTT. Residues: CAMGQVNTGELFF. The chain recombines TRBV6-6 with TRBJ2-2, with 8 bases aligning to TRBD1. V lost 10 bases to trimming and J lost 2 bases; unmatched junction nucleotides: 3. Germline assignment: CDR1 MNHNY and CDR2 SVGAGI (reference sequence). This CDR3 is built from 13 residues.